This passage covers 15 T cell receptor beta chains from one sample sequenced in a study of technical replicates of blood from several donors. The method was immunoSEQ multiplex PCR; TCRdb's version includes in-frame clones alone and lacks a portion of them. This table has 50,000 to 75,000 clones, about 94% appearing once. Sequenced material: PBMCs. All receptors come from a human donor in good health. Some clones in this sample may be carry-over from other donors' samples.

The rearrangement links TRBV4-1 to TRBJ1-3; a weak D match, TRBD1 (5 bases). Trimming left V 0 bases short and J 1 base short, with 7 bases between. The germline V gene encodes CDR1 MGHRA and CDR2 YSYEKL. This CDR3 is 15 amino acids long. CDR3 sequence (DNA): TGCGCCAGCAGCCAAGACCCAGGGTCTGGAAACACCATATATTTT. Protein: CASSQDPGSGNTIYF.

The rearrangement uses TRBV7-2 and TRBJ1-2; D call uncertain. Germline lookup yields CDR1 SGHTA and CDR2 FQGNSA. This CDR3 contains 11 residues. Trimming left V 5 bases short and J 10 bases short, with 11 bases between. As DNA, the CDR3 is TGTGCCAGCAGCCCGATCCGAGACTACACCTTC. It translates to CASSPIRDYTF.

The chain is built from TRBV19 and TRBJ2-7, with D possibly TRBD1 on 6 matching bases. There are 14 residues in the CDR3. The germline V and J ends were trimmed by 3 bases and 2 bases, with 11 bases remaining between them. Germline assignment: CDR1 LNHDA and CDR2 SQIVND (reference sequence). The CDR3 reads CASSIEAGAYEQYF. The CDR3 bases are TGTGCCAGTAGTATCGAGGCAGGGGCCTACGAGCAGTACTTC.

The chain carries TRBV30 and TRBJ2-1; 9 bases map to TRBD2. Germline assignment: CDR1 GTSNPN and CDR2 SVGIG (reference sequence). This CDR3 has 14 amino acids. V lost 3 bases and J lost 5; bases outside the gene matches: 5. CDR3 loop: CAWSLSGSHNEQFF. Written as DNA, the CDR3 is TGTGCCTGGAGCCTTAGCGGGAGCCACAATGAGCAGTTCTTC.

V usage is TRBV5-1 and J usage is TRBJ2-5; 9 nucleotides agree with TRBD2. V lost 4 bases, J lost 3 bases, and 7 bases stayed unmatched. The CDR3 has 15 amino acids. CDR1 and CDR2 (germline): SGHRS, YFSETQ. The CDR3 bases are TGCGCCAGCAGCCTTAGCGGGGGTGCAGAAGAGACCCAGTACTTC. As protein: CASSLSGGAEETQYF.

The chain recombines TRBV4-3 with TRBJ1-5; no clear D gene. V was trimmed by 5 bases and J by 0 bases, leaving 5 bases between them. Germline V gene sequence: CDR1 LGHNA, CDR2 YSLEER. CDR3 length equals 13 residues. CDR3 amino acids: CASSSDSNQPQHF. CDR3 nucleotide sequence: TGCGCCAGCAGCTCAGATAGCAATCAGCCCCAGCATTTT.

The J gene is TRBJ1-3, the V gene TRBV10-2; 7 nucleotides agree with TRBD1. The CDR3 is made up of 15 amino acids. Germline V gene data show CDR1 as WSHSY and CDR2 as SAAADI. The junction had 5 bases not matched to a gene; V was cut back by 2 bases and J by 4 bases. The CDR3 loop is CASSEPTGRGNTIYF. The CDR3 bases are TGCGCCAGCAGTGAGCCGACAGGGAGAGGAAACACCATATATTTT.

The CDR3 sequence: CAISGAAGVSSYNEQFF. The CDR3 coding sequence is TGTGCCATCTCCGGGGCAGCGGGGGTAAGCTCCTACAATGAGCAGTTCTTC. V usage is TRBV10-3 and J usage is TRBJ2-1, with 8 bases fitting TRBD2. Losses at the gene ends were 8 bases for V and 0 bases for J; bases not matched to a gene: 12. This CDR3 is 17 amino acids long. Germline assignment: CDR1 ENHRY and CDR2 SYGVKD.

About this clone: Sequence at one end of the junction differs from germline and may be a read error. This chain joins TRBV15 and TRBJ1-5; 7 nucleotides line up with TRBD1. From germline, CDR1 is LNHNV and CDR2 YYDKDF (reference sequence). The CDR3 has 16 residues. CDR3 sequence: CATSTDRAGGNQPRHF. DNA of the CDR3: TGTGCCACCAGCACTGACAGGGCCGGAGGCAATCAGCCCCGGCATTTT.

J is TRBJ1-2 and V is TRBV10-3, with D hard to call. This CDR3 is built from 13 residues. Germline V CDR1 and CDR2: ENHRY, SYGVKD. V was clipped by 0 bases and J by 4 bases, with 6 bases between them. The CDR3 sequence is CAISESRGYGYTF. As DNA, the CDR3 is TGTGCCATCAGTGAGTCACGGGGCTATGGCTACACCTTC.

This rearrangement joins TRBV6-5 to TRBJ1-3, with a possible D match to TRBD1 (5 bases). Deletions cut 0 bases from V and 4 bases from J, with 10 bases between. CDR1 MNHEY and CDR2 SVGAGI come from the germline V gene. CDR3 length equals 15 residues. The CDR3 DNA reads as TGTGCCAGCAGTTACTCCCCCGGACACGGAAACACCATATATTTT. Protein product: CASSYSPGHGNTIYF.

The rearrangement joins TRBV28 to TRBJ2-7; TRBD1 matches at 9 bases. The ends lost 10 bases at V and 3 bases at J; junction bases unmatched: 13. CDR3 size: 15 residues. Germline lookup yields CDR1 MDHEN and CDR2 SYDVKM. The DNA of the CDR3 is TGTGCCATCAACGGAGCCGGGACAGGGAACTACGAGCAGTACTTC. Its translation: CAINGAGTGNYEQYF. Together with reference TRBV28 and TRBJ2-7, the CDR3 gives the full variable domain: DVKVTQSSRYLVKRTGEKVFLECVQDMDHENMFWYRQDPGLGLRLIYFSYDVKMKEKGDIPEGYSVSREKKERFSLILESASTNQTSMYLCAINGAGTGNYEQYFGPGTRLTVT.

The V and J genes are TRBV6-5 and TRBJ1-5; no reliable D call. The CDR3 runs to 12 residues. The germline V gene encodes CDR1 MNHEY and CDR2 SVGAGI. Deletions cut 5 bases from V and 4 bases from J, with 6 bases between. In DNA form, the CDR3 reads TGTGCCAGCAGTGCCGGGAATCAGCCCCAGCATTTT. Its protein product is CASSAGNQPQHF.

V and J are TRBV6-5 and TRBJ2-5; 7 bases are a match to TRBD2. With 6 bases clipped from V and 6 bases from J, the junction kept 7 bases outside the gene matches. CDR1 is MNHEY and CDR2 is SVGAGI in the germline V gene. The CDR3 length is 13 residues. The CDR3: CASRSTSPKTQYF. The CDR3 nucleotides are TGTGCCAGCAGATCGACTAGCCCAAAGACCCAGTACTTC.

The CDR3 loop reads CASSPLTALQETQYF. Here the CDR3 DNA reads TGTGCCAGCTCACCCTTGACAGCACTCCAAGAGACCCAGTACTTC. The J gene is TRBJ2-5, the V gene TRBV18, with a possible D match to TRBD1 (5 bases). The CDR3 has 15 residues. The V end was cut by 3 bases, the J end by 1 base, with 12 bases between. Germline V lookup: CDR1 KGHSH, CDR2 LQKENI.